This T cell receptor (beta chain) was observed in a study of breast tumors, draining lymph nodes, adjacent tissues. Broader study findings: Tumors had less TCR diversity than lymph nodes, more than nontumor tissue. Findings are consistent with lymph node origin and intratumoral expansion of most tumor T cells.

Axillary draining lymph nodes of breast cancer patients supplied the node samples. This clonotype was counted only a few times. Its antigen is still unknown. TCRdb used MiXCR to reprocess the multiplex PCR reads, holding one entry per CDR3 protein. Among some 230,000 distinct CDR3 sequences listed, less than 45% were seen once. Germline-derived CDR1 and CDR2 are MNHEY and SMNVEV (reference sequence). The CDR3 totals 13 residues. With V trimmed by 5 bases and J by 7 bases, 4 bases remained unmatched. Sequenced input: axillary lymph node tissue. This clonotype was sampled from a female donor with breast cancer. Some clones in this sample may be carry-over from other donors' samples. The genes are TRBV27 and TRBJ2-2; 7 positions match TRBD2. The CDR3 reads CASSVLADGELFF. The CDR3 DNA sequence: TGTGCCAGCAGTGTGCTAGCGGACGGGGAGCTGTTTTTT.